This TCR beta chain was recorded in a study of CD4 T cells in relation to SARS-CoV-2 and coronaviruses (dated by TCRdb to the early 2020s). In terms of the full investigation: In the ViraFEST assay, PBMCs were grown with antigen for approximately 9 days, and TCR beta CDR3s were then sequenced to identify antigen-specific clonal expansions. The negative reference condition was either a culture with an HIV-1 Nef peptide pool or a culture with no peptide. Shared crossreactive spike epitopes were mapped to their HLA restriction using patient-derived lymphoblastoid cell lines. Memory CD4+ T cell crossreactivity between SARS-CoV-2 and common cold coronavirus spike proteins was assessed at the TCR clonotype level in the study. The Adaptive Biotechnologies TCR-sequencing kit was used for samples from a few pre-COVID donors and for the naive versus memory experiments, whereas the other data were Illumina-based. For other donors in the study, expansion assays were sequenced with a different, Illumina-based TCR-beta assay. The research as a whole found: About 65% of donors had memory CD4+ clonotypes that crossrecognized SARS-CoV-2 and at least one common cold coronavirus spike. Crossreactivity analysis was centred on spike protein, so crossreactivity against other viral proteins was not assessed. Significantly weaker SARS-CoV-2-driven expansion was shown by crossreactive clones than by monoreactive clones, consistent with antigenic imprinting. Because no donor provided both pre-pandemic and post-infection samples, tracing the source of pre-existing responses was limited. The study was limited by small numbers of patients and tested TCRs.

CD4+ T cells from unexposed donors were collected before the COVID-19 pandemic (2011-2018). After more than 9 days of culture, CD4+ T cells were isolated with the EasySep CD4+ T cell isolation kit. As cell number allowed, CD4+ T cells from unexposed donors were tested for reactivity to SARS-CoV-2 S and N and to four common cold coronavirus spike pools. Each well held about 2 million PBMCs cultured in IMDM containing 5% human AB serum and 10 IU/ml IL-2. Half of the culture medium was replaced with fresh IL-2-containing medium on days 3 and 7. In general, triplicate replicate wells were used for every peptide culture condition. The leukapheresis product for the unexposed donors was obtained through commercial purchase. Ficoll-Paque PLUS gradient centrifugation was used to isolate PBMCs from leukapheresis product or whole blood. PBMCs were either cryopreserved at -140 degrees C or used fresh in the expansion assay. The QIAamp Micro DNA Kit was used to extract genomic DNA from the CD4+ T cells.

Libraries were prepared through the immunoSEQ multiplex PCR assay. Regarding the original processing steps: During preprocessing, nonproductive sequences were removed, as were CDR3s that did not start with C, did not end with F or W, or were shorter than 7 amino acids. The MANAFEST web app was used to call antigen-specific clonotypes on the basis of expansion compared with the reference and with other culture wells. A clone was considered positive if significant expansion relative to the reference culture was observed in 2 of 3 replicate wells at an FDR below 0.05. For a clone to be considered positive, significant expansion relative to all other tandem wells and an odds ratio above 5 were also required. CDR3 homology was measured as pairwise Levenshtein distance, computed with the stringdist R package after trimming three terminal residues from each end. TCRdb holds this immuneACCESS table with in-frame rearrangements only. Some clones are missing; in checked studies, unresolved V genes explain under half, and the rest has no known cause. D and trimming come from the DNA, and the V and J calls and clone size come from that table. The sample profile shows 20,000 to 25,000 clones; more than 65% of them were found once. In total, the top ten clones hold about 18% of the sample.

The germline ends are 16 bases apart after V is trimmed by 7 bases and J by 2 bases. Reading from cysteine to phenylalanine, the CDR3 counts 15 amino acids. Only the CDR3 DNA stays, 45 bases, in frame from base 1. The germline V gene sets CDR1 to SGHRS and CDR2 to YFSETQ. For this clone: It has no known antigen specificity. No much larger clone is present one base from it, and per-base qualities are unavailable.

Sequencing used CD4+ T cells from PBMCs, cultured in vitro. Recombination joined TRBV5-1 with TRBJ2-1; the D gene assignment is ambiguous. The TCR originated in a human donor in good health. The DNA is as follows: TGCGCCAGCCAAAGAGAATGGGGTCCCTACAATGAGCAGTTCTTC. Its translation is CASQREWGPYNEQFF.